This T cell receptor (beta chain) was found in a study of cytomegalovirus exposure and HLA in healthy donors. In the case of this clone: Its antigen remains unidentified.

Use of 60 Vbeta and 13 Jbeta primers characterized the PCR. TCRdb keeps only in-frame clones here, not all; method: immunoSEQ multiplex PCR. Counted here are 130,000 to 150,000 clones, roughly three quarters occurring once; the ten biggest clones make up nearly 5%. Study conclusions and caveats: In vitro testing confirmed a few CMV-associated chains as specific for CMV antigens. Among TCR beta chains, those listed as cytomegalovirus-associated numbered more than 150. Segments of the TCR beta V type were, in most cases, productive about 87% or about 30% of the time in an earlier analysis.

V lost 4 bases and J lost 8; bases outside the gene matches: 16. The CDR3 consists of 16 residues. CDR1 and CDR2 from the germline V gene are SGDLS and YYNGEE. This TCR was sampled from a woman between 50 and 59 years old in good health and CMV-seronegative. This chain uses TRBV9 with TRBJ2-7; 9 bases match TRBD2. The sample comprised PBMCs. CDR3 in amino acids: CASSPAPSGGSGKQYF. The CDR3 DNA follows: TGTGCCAGCAGCCCCGCCCCCAGCGGGGGGTCTGGGAAGCAGTACTTC.